This T cell receptor (beta chain) came from a study of Tregs in tolerant kidney transplant recipients. The table came from immunoSEQ multiplex PCR; TCRdb's copy has only in-frame clones and leaves some out. The table records tens of thousands of clones, under 98% of them present only once. Whole-study findings and limits: Validation in larger populations is needed because few patients were studied. Biological reproducibility was not directly addressed in this study.

A note on this clone: Its specificity is not known.

The V gene end was trimmed by 2 bases and the J gene end by 4 bases; junction bases not matched to a gene: 4. The CDR3 runs to 14 residues. Per germline, CDR1 SNHLY and CDR2 FYNNEI. Unstimulated Tregs (CD4+CD25+CD127-) and CD4+CD25- non-Tregs were sorted from PBMCs. This TCR was sampled from a human donor who received a combined kidney and bone marrow transplant. Sequenced here: Tregs from blood, sampled before the transplant. This chain joins TRBV2 and TRBJ1-2; TRBD1 matches 7 bases. CDR3 bases: TGTGCCAGCAGTGAAAGGGGGCGCATCTATGGCTACACCTTC. Its protein is CASSERGRIYGYTF.